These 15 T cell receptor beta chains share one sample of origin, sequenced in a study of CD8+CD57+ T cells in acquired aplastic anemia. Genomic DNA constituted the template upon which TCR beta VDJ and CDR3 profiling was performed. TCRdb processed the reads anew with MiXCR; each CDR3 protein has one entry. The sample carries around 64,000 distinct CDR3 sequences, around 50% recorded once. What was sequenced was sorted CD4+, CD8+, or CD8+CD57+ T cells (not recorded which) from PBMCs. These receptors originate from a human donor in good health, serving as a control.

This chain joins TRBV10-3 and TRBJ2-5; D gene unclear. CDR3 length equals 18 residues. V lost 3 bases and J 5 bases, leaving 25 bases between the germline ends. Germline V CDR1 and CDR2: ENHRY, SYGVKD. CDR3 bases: TGTGCCATCAGTGAAACACACGACAACGATCCGGTTTCGGAGACCCAGTACTTC. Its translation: CAISETHDNDPVSETQYF.

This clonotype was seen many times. The CDR3 DNA is TGTGCCAGCAGCGTTTTACTTCTAGCGGGAGGAACCAATGAGCAGTTCTTC. Its translation is CASSVLLLAGGTNEQFF. The chain links TRBV5-4 to TRBJ2-1; 11 bases align to TRBD2. Germline V CDR1 and CDR2: SGHNT, YYREEE (reference sequence). V lost 4 bases and J lost 6; bases outside the gene matches: 12. The CDR3 extends over 17 amino acids. Full variable domain (rest looked up from reference TRBV5-4 and TRBJ2-1): ETGVTQSPTHLIKTRGQQVTLRCSSQSGHNTVSWYQQALGQGPQFIFQYYREEENGRGNFPPRFSGLQFPNYSSELNVNALELDDSALYLCASSVLLLAGGTNEQFFGPGTRLTVL.

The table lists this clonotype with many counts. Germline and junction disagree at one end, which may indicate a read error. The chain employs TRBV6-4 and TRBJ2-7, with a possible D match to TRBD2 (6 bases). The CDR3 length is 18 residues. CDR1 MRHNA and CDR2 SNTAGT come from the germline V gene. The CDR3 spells CASTDLAVGRGQAYEQYF. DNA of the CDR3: TGTGCCAGCACTGACCTGGCGGTCGGGCGGGGTCAGGCCTACGAGCAGTACTTC.

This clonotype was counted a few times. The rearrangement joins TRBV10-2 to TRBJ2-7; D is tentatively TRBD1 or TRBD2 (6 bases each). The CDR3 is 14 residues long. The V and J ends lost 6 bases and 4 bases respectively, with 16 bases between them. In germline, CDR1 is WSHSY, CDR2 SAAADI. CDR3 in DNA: TGCGCCAGCAGCGGTCCCCAAGGGGGGTACGAGCAGTACTTC. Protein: CASSGPQGGYEQYF.

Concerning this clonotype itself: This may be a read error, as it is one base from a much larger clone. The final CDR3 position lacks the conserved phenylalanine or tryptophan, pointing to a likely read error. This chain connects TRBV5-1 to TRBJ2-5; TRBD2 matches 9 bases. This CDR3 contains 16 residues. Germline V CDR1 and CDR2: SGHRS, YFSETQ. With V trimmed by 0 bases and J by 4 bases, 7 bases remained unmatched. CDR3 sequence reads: CASSLGQTSGRETQYL. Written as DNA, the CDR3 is TGCGCCAGCAGCTTGGGACAGACTAGCGGACGAGAGACCCAGTACCTC.

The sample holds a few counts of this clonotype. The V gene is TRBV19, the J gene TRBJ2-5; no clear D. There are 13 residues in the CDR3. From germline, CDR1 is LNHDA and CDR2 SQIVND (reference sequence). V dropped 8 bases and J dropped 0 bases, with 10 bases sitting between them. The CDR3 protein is CASGRAYQETQYF. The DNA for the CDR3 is TGTGCCAGTGGCCGGGCGTACCAAGAGACCCAGTACTTC.

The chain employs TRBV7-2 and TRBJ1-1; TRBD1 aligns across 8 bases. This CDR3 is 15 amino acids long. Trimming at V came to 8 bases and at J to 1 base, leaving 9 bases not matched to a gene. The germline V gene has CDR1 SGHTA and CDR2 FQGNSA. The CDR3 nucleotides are TGTGCCAGCGGCCTCGGACAGGGACGGAACACTGAAGCTTTCTTT. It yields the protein CASGLGQGRNTEAFF. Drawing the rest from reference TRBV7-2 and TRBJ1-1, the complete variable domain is GAGVSQSPSNKVTEKGKDVELRCDPISGHTALYWYRQSLGQGLEFLIYFQGNSAPDKSGLPSDRFSAERTGGSVSTLTIQRTQQEDSAVYLCASGLGQGRNTEAFFGQGTRLTVV.

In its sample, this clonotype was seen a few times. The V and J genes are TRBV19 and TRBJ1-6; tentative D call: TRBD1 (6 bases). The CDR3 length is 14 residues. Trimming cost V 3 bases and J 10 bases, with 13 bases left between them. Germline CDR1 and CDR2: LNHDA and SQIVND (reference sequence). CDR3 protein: CASSIGTSNSPLHF. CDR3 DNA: TGTGCCAGTAGTATCGGGACAAGCAACTCACCCCTCCACTTT.

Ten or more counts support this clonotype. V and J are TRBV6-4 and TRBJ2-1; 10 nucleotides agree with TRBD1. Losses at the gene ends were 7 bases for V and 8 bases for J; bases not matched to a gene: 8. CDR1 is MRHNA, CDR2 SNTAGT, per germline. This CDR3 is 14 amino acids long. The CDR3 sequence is CASNRDRGADEQFF. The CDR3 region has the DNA TGTGCCAGCAATCGGGACAGGGGAGCTGATGAGCAGTTCTTC.

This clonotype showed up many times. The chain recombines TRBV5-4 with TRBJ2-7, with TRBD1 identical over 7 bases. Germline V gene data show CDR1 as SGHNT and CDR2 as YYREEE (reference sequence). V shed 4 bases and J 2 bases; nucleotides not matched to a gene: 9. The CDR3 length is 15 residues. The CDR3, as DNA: TGTGCCAGCAGCCGGGGACAGACTAATGCCTACGAGCAGTACTTC. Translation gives CASSRGQTNAYEQYF. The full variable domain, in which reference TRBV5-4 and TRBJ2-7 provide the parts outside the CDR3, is ETGVTQSPTHLIKTRGQQVTLRCSSQSGHNTVSWYQQALGQGPQFIFQYYREEENGRGNFPPRFSGLQFPNYSSELNVNALELDDSALYLCASSRGQTNAYEQYFGPGTRLTVT.

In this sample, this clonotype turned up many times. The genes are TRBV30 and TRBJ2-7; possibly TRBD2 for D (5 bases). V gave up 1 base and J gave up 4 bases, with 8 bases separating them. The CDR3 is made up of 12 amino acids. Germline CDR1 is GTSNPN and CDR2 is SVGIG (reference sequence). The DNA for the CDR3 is TGTGCCTGGAGTGGGGAGAGGTACGAGCAGTACTTC. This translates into CAWSGERYEQYF.

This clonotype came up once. CDR3 bases: TGCGCCAGCAGCCAAGAGGGAGGATACGAGCAGTACTTC. Translated: CASSQEGGYEQYF. The chain recombines TRBV4-1 with TRBJ2-7, with D perhaps matching TRBD2 (6 bases). The CDR3 loop spans 13 amino acids. Trimming left V 0 bases short and J 4 bases short, with 7 bases between. Germline CDR1 and CDR2: MGHRA and YSYEKL.

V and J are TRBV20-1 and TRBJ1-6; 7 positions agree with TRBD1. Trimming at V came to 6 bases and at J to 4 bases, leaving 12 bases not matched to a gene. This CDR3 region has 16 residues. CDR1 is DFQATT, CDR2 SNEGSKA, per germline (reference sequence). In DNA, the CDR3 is TGCAGTGCCCTCCTGCCGGGCAGGGGGTATAATTCACCCCTCCACTTT. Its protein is CSALLPGRGYNSPLHF.

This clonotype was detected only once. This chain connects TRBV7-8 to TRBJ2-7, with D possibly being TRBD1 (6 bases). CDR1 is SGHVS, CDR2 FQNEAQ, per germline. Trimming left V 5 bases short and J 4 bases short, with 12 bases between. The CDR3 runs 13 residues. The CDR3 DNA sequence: TGTGCCAGCAGCAATAACAGGGTATACGAGCAGTACTTC. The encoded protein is CASSNNRVYEQYF.

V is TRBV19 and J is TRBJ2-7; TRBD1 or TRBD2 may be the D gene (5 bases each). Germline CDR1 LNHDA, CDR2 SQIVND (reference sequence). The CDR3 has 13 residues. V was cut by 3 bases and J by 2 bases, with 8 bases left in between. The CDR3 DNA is TGTGCCAGTAGTATGGGGGTAGCCTACGAGCAGTACTTC. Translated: CASSMGVAYEQYF. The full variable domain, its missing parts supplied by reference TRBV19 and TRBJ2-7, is DGGITQSPKYLFRKEGQNVTLSCEQNLNHDAMYWYRQDPGQGLRLIYYSQIVNDFQKGDIAEGYSVSREKKESFPLTVTSAQKNPTAFYLCASSMGVAYEQYFGPGTRLTVT.